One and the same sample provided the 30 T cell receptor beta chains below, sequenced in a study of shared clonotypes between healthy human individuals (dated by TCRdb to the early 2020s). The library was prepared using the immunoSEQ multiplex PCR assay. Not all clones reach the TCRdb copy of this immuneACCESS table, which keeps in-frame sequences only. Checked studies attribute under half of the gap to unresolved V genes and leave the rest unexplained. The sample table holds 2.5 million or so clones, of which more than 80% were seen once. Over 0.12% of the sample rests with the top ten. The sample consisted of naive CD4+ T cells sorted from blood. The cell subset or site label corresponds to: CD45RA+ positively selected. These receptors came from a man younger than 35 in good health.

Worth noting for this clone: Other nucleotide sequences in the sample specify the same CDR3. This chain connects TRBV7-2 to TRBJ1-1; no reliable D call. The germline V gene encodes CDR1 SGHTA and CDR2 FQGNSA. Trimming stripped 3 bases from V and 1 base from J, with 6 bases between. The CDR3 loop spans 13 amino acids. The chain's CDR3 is CASSFRGNTEAFF. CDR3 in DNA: TGTGCCAGCAGCTTCAGAGGGAACACTGAAGCTTTCTTT.

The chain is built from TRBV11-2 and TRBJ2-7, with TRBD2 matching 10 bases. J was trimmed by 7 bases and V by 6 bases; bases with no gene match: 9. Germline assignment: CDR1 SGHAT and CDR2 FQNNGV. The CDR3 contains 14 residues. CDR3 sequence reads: CASRPTSGIAEQYF. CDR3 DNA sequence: TGTGCCAGCAGACCAACTAGCGGGATAGCAGAGCAGTACTTC.

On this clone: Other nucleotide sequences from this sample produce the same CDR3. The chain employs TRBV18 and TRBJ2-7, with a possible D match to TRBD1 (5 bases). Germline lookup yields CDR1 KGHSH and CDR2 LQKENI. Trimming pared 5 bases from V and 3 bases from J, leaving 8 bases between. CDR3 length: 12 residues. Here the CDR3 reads CASSSDSYEQYF. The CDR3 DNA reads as TGTGCCAGCTCATCTGACAGCTACGAGCAGTACTTC.

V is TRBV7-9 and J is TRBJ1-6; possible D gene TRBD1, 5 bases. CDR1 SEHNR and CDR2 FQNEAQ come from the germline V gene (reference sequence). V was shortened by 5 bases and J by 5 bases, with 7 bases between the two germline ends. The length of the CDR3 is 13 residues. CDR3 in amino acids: CASSGADNSPLHF. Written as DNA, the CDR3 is TGTGCCAGCAGCGGGGCAGATAATTCACCCCTCCACTTT.

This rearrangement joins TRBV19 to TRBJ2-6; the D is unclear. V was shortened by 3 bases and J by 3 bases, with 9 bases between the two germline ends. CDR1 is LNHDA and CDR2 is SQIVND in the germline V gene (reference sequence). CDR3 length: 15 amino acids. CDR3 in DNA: TGTGCCAGTAGTATGGGGTGGAGTGGGGCCAACGTCCTGACTTTC. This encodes CASSMGWSGANVLTF. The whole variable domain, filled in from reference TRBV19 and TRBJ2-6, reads DGGITQSPKYLFRKEGQNVTLSCEQNLNHDAMYWYRQDPGQGLRLIYYSQIVNDFQKGDIAEGYSVSREKKESFPLTVTSAQKNPTAFYLCASSMGWSGANVLTFGAGSRLTVL.

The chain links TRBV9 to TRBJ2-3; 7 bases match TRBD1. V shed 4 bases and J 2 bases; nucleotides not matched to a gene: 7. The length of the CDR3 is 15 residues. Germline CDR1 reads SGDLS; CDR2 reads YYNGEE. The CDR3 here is CASSTWDSITDTQYF. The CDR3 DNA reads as TGTGCCAGCAGCACCTGGGACAGCATCACAGATACGCAGTATTTT.

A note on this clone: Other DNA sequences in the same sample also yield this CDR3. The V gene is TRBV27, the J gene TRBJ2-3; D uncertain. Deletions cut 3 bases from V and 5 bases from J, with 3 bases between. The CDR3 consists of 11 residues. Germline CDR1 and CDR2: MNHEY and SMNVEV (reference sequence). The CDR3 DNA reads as TGTGCCAGCAGTTTTTTAGATACGCAGTATTTT. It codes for CASSFLDTQYF.

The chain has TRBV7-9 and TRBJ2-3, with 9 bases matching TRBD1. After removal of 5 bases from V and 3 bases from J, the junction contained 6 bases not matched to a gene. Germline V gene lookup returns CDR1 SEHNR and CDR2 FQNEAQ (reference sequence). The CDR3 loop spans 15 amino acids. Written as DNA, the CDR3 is TGTGCCAGCAGCGAGACAGGGGGAAGGACAGATACGCAGTATTTT. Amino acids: CASSETGGRTDTQYF.

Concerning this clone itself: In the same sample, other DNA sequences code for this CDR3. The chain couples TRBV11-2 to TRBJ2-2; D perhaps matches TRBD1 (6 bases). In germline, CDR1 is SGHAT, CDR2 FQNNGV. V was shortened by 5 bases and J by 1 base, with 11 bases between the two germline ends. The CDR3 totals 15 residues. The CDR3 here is CASSPGTKNTGELFF. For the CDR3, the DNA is TGTGCCAGCAGCCCCGGGACAAAGAACACCGGGGAGCTGTTTTTT.

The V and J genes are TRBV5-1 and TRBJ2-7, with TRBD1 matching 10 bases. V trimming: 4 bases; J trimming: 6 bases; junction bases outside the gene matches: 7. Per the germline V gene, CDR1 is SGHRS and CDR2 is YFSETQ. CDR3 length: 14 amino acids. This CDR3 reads CASSLRDRGSEQYF. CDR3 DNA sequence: TGCGCCAGCAGCCTCCGGGACAGGGGATCCGAGCAGTACTTC. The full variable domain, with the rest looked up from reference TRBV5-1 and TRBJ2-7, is KAGVTQTPRYLIKTRGQQVTLSCSPISGHRSVSWYQQTPGQGLQFLFEYFSETQRNKGNFPGRFSGRQFSNSRSEMNVSTLELGDSALYLCASSLRDRGSEQYFGPGTRLTVT.

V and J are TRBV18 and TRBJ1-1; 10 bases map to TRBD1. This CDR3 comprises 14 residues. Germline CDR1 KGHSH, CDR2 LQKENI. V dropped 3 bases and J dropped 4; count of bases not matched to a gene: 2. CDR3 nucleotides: TGTGCCAGCTCACCTAGGACAGGGGGCACTGAAGCTTTCTTT. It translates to CASSPRTGGTEAFF.

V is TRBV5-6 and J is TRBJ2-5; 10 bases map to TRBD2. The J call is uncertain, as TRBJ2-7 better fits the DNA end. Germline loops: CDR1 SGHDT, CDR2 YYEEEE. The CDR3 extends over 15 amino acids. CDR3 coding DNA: TGTGCCAGCAGCTTGAAGCCTAGCGGGAGAGACGAGCAGTACTTC. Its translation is CASSLKPSGRDEQYF.

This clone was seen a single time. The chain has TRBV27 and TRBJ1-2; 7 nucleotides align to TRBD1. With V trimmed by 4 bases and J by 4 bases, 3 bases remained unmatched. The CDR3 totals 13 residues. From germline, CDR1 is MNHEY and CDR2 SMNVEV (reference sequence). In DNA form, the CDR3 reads TGTGCCAGCAGTTCGGGACAGCTCTATGGCTACACCTTC. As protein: CASSSGQLYGYTF.

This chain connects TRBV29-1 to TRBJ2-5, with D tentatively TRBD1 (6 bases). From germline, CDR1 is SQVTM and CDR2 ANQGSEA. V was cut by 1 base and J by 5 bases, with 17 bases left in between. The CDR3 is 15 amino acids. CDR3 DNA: TGCAGCGTTGAAGCCCGGGACATGCCTTGGGAGACCCAGTACTTC. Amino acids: CSVEARDMPWETQYF.

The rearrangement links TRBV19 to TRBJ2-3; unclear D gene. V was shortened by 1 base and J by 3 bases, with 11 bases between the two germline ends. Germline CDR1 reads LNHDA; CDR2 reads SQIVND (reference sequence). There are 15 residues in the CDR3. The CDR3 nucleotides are TGTGCCAGTAGTATAGCGCGAACTGGAACAGATACGCAGTATTTT. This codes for CASSIARTGTDTQYF.

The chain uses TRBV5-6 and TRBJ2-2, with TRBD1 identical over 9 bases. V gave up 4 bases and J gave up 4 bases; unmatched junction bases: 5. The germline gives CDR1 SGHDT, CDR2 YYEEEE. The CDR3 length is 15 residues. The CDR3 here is CASSGGQGITGELFF. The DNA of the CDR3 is TGTGCCAGCAGCGGCGGACAGGGGATCACCGGGGAGCTGTTTTTT.

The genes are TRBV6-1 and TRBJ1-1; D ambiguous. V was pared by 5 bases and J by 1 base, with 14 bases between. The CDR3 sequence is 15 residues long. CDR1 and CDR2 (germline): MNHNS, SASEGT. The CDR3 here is CASSPLGQANTEAFF. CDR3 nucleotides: TGTGCCAGCAGTCCTCTGGGTCAAGCGAACACTGAAGCTTTCTTT.

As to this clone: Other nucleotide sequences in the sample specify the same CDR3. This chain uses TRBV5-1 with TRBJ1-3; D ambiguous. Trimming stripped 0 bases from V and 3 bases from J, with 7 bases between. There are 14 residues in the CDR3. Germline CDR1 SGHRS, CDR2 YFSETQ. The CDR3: CASSLGGVGNTIYF. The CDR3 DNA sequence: TGCGCCAGCAGCTTGGGCGGCGTTGGAAACACCATATATTTT.

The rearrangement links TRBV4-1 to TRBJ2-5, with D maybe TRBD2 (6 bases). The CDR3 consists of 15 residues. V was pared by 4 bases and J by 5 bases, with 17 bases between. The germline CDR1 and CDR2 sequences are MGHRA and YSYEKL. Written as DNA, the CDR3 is TGCGCCAGCAGCCTCCGGCGGGACGCGGGGGAGACCCAGTACTTC. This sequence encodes CASSLRRDAGETQYF.

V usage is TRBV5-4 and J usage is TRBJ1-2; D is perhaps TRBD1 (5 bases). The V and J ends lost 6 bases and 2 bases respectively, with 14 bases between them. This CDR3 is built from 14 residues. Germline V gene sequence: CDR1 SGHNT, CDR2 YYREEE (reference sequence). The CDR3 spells CASNNDRMNYGYTF. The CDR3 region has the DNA TGTGCCAGCAACAACGACAGAATGAACTATGGCTACACCTTC.

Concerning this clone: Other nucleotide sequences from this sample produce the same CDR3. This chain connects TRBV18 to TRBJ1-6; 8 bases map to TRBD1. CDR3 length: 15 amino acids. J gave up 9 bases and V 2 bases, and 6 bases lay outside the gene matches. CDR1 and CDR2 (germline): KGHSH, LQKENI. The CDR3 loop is CASSPEQGVGSPLHF. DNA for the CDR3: TGTGCCAGCTCACCAGAACAGGGGGTCGGTTCACCCCTCCACTTT.

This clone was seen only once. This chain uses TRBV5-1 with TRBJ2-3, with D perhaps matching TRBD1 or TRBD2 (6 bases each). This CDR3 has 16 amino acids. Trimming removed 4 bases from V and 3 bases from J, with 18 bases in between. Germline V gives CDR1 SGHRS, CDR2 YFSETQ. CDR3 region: CASSVGHPAGTDTQYF. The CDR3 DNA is TGCGCCAGCAGCGTGGGACACCCTGCGGGAACAGATACGCAGTATTTT.

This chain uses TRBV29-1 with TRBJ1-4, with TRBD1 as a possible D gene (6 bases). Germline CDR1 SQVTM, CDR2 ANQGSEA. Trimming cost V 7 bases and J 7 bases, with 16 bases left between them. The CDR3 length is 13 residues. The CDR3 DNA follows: TGCAGCGATAACAGGGTTCGCGGTGAAAAACTGTTTTTT. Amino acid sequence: CSDNRVRGEKLFF.

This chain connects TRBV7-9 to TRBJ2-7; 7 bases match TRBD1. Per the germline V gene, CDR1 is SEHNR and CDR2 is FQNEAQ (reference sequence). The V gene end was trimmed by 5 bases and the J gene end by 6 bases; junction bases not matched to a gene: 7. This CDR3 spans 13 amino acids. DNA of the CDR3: TGTGCCAGCAGCCCCGGGACAGACATCGAGCAGTACTTC. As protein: CASSPGTDIEQYF.

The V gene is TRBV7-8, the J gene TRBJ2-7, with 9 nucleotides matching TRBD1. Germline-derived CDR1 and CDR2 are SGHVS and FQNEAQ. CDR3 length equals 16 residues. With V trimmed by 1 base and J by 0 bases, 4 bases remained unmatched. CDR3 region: CASSLGGQGYSYEQYF. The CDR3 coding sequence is TGTGCCAGCAGCTTAGGGGGACAGGGATACTCCTACGAGCAGTACTTC.

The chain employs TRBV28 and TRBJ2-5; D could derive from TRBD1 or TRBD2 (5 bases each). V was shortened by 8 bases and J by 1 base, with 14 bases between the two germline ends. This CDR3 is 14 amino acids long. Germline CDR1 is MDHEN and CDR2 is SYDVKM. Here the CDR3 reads CASGQGDLQETQYF. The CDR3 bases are TGTGCCAGCGGCCAGGGAGACCTCCAAGAGACCCAGTACTTC.

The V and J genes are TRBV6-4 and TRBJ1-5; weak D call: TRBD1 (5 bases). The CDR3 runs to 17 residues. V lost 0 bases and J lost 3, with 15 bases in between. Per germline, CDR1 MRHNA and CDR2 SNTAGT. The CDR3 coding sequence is TGTGCCAGCAGTGACTCGAGGGGTAGGGATGACAATCAGCCCCAGCATTTT. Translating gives CASSDSRGRDDNQPQHF.

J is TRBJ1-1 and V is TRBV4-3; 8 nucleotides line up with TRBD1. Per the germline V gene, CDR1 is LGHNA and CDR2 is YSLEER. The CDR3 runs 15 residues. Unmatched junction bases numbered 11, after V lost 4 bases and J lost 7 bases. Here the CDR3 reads CASSPATGTGLEAFF. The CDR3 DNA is TGCGCCAGCAGCCCTGCTACCGGGACAGGCCTTGAAGCTTTCTTT.

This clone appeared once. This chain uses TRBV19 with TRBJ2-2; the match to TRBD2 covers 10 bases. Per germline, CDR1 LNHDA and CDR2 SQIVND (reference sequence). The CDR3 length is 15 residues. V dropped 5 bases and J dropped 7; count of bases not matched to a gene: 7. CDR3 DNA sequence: TGTGCCAGTAGTGCCACTAGCGGGGCCATCGGGGAGCTGTTTTTT. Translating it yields CASSATSGAIGELFF.

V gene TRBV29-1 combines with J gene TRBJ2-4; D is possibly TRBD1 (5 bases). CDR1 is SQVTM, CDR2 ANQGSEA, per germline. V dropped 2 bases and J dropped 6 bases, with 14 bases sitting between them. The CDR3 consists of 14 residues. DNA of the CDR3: TGCAGCGTTGAAACGGCAGGGAAGGGAAACATTCAGTACTTC. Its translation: CSVETAGKGNIQYF.